This TCR beta chain was captured in a study of blood T cell repertoires in COVID-19. Across the study: Italy, Spain and the United States were the sources of the convalescent and acute COVID-19 samples. Nucleic acid was either cDNA or gDNA, and it came from T cells, B-cell-depleted T cells, or PBMCs.

Original analysis: Amplified reference gene primers provided the basis for estimating nucleated cell counts. Assay used: immunoSEQ multiplex PCR; TCRdb lists only in-frame clones, some missing. The V and J calls and the clone size are those of that table, but D and trimming were determined from the DNA. Of approximately 210,000 clones detected, about 84% appear once; the ten largest clones hold 7.8%. The Seattle patients, enrolled during active infection, were followed longitudinally. The germline CDR1 and CDR2 sequences are LNHDA and SQIVND (reference sequence). This CDR3 region has 15 residues. J lost 1 base, V lost 3 bases, and 3 bases had no gene match.

Material: peripheral blood. The TCR comes from an elderly woman with COVID-19, enrolled during active disease. V gene TRBV19 combines with J gene TRBJ1-5; 7 nucleotides line up with TRBD1. The CDR3 region is CASSMGQPSNQPQHF. The CDR3 DNA sequence: TGTGCCAGTAGTATGGGACAGCCGAGCAATCAGCCCCAGCATTTT.